These T cell receptor beta chains were read from a single sample in a study of shared clonotypes between healthy human individuals. Here immunoSEQ multiplex PCR was the method, and the copy in TCRdb shows in-frame clones only, minus some. Of 170,000 or so clones in the sample, over 50% are singletons; the top ten hold over 9.5%. The specimen sequenced was memory CD4+ T cells sorted from blood. The source of these receptors is a man aged 30-40 years in good health. Both conserved end residues are part of each CDR3. Each record gives: D gene, V gene, J gene, clone size, CDR3 DNA, CDR3 protein. The D gene is left open where the match is weak. Expanded clones get a size class; other rows say once, few or many, or leave the size out.

TRBD1	TRBV7-3	TRBJ2-7	few	TGTGCCAGCAGCTTAGGGACAGGGGGCGAGCAGTACTTC	CASSLGTGGEQYF
TRBD2	TRBV5-1	TRBJ2-1	once	TGCGCCAGCAGCTTGTCACTAGCGGGATTCTCTAATGAGCAGTTCTTC	CASSLSLAGFSNEQFF
NA	TRBV18	TRBJ1-3	NA	TGTGCCAGCTCACCATCATACGGAAACACCATATATTTT	CASSPSYGNTIYF
NA	TRBV5-1	TRBJ2-7	NA	TGCGCCAGCAGCTTTGTTCCGGGTGGGATTGCGGGGTACGAGCAGTACTTC	CASSFVPGGIAGYEQYF
TRBD2	TRBV5-1	TRBJ2-3	once	TGCGCCAGCTTTAGCGGGAGAGGTACAGATACGCAGTATTTT	CASFSGRGTDTQYF
NA	TRBV5-1	TRBJ2-5	NA	TGCGCCAGCAGCCCCCTCCCGACAGGACGAGAGACCCAGTACTTC	CASSPLPTGRETQYF
NA	TRBV5-4	TRBJ1-4	NA	TGTGCCAGCAGCTTCAGCCAGGTGAAGGAAAAACTGTTTTTT	CASSFSQVKEKLFF
NA	TRBV29-1	TRBJ2-1	many	TGCAGCGTTGAAGATCAGGTGTACAATGAGCAGTTCTTC	CSVEDQVYNEQFF
TRBD1	TRBV30	TRBJ1-2	NA	TGTGCCTGGAGTGTACTGACAGGGGGAGGCTACACCTTC	CAWSVLTGGGYTF
NA	TRBV7-2	TRBJ1-1	NA	TGTGCCAGCAGCTTGTCGAACACTGAAGCTTTCTTT	CASSLSNTEAFF
TRBD1	TRBV6-1	TRBJ2-7	NA	TGTGCCAGCAGTCACAGGACAGGGTCCTACGAGCAGTACTTC	CASSHRTGSYEQYF
TRBD1	TRBV5-8	TRBJ1-5	few	TGTGCCAGCAGTGGAGGACAGGGATATCAGCCCCAGCATTTT	CASSGGQGYQPQHF
NA	TRBV6-4	TRBJ1-2	many	TGTGCCAGCAGTGACCACGGGTGGGGTCCTTCCCTCCTTGGCTACACCTTC	CASSDHGWGPSLLGYTF